This TCR beta chain was profiled in a study of blood T cells in healthy people across ages. From germline, CDR1 is SEHNR and CDR2 FQNEAQ (reference sequence). The CDR3 is 19 residues long. Study results and limitations: Comparison with aged donors showed that long-lived donors had more naive CD4+ cells and higher diversity.

A remark on this clonotype: Its antigen is currently unknown. A junction boundary mismatches the germline segment, possibly from a read error.

A J-beta primer mix and a sample-barcoded 5' primer were used in a second PCR of roughly 6 to 12 cycles. TCRdb processed the 5' RACE reads anew with MiXCR; each CDR3 protein has one entry. This repertoire shows roughly 1,500,000 distinct CDR3 sequences, roughly 30% found once; its top ten account for 11%. V and J are TRBV7-9 and TRBJ2-7, with 15 bases matching TRBD2. The sequencing sample was made of blood. The source of this sequence is a woman in her 30s in good health. The CDR3 DNA reads as TGTGCCTGCAGCTGGGACCGAGGGACTAGCGGGAGGTCCCCTTACGAGCAGTACTTC. It encodes CACSWDRGTSGRSPYEQYF.